The 10 T cell receptor beta chains presented below share a single source sample, sequenced in a study of CD8+ T cells in alopecia areata. Extraction of RNA preceded its reverse transcription into cDNA, which served as the sequencing template. Method: immunoSEQ multiplex PCR; TCRdb's copy keeps in-frame clones and lacks some. The table lists roughly 200,000 clones, roughly 61% of them singletons. Treatment defined: oral pan-JAK inhibitor, 5-10 mg twice daily. Specimen: CD8+ T cells sorted from blood, collected at week 24, from a patient treated with tofacitinib. These receptors were taken from a human donor with alopecia areata.

The chain recombines TRBV7-2 with TRBJ2-3, with D possibly matching TRBD2 (6 bases). There are 15 residues in the CDR3. Germline lookup yields CDR1 SGHTA and CDR2 FQGNSA. Trimming cost V 3 bases and J 3 bases, with 13 bases left between them. DNA of the CDR3: TGTGCCAGCAGCTTCGCGGCTAGCGATACAGATACGCAGTATTTT. Translated, it gives CASSFAASDTDTQYF.

CDR3 in amino acids: CASSLEVLGEQYF. The CDR3 region has the DNA TGTGCCAGCAGCCTGGAGGTTTTAGGCGAGCAGTACTTC. This rearrangement joins TRBV13 to TRBJ2-7; D might be TRBD2 (5 bases). The V end was cut by 5 bases, the J end by 6 bases, with 14 bases between. Germline CDR1 is PRHDT and CDR2 is FYEKMQ (reference sequence). The CDR3 totals 13 residues.

This clone is medium-sized (0.01 to 0.1%) within its sample. V and J are TRBV6-5 and TRBJ2-5; D uncertain. V was clipped by 2 bases and J by 5 bases, with 15 bases between them. The CDR3 is 15 amino acids. Germline V gene data show CDR1 as MNHEY and CDR2 as SVGAGI. DNA of the CDR3: TGTGCCAGCAGTTACGAGTGGGGATTGTATGAGACCCAGTACTTC. It encodes CASSYEWGLYETQYF.

This clone occurred a few times. The chain carries TRBV4-1 and TRBJ1-1; D ambiguous. Germline V gene sequence: CDR1 MGHRA, CDR2 YSYEKL. V was cut by 4 bases and J by 1 base, with 4 bases left in between. The CDR3 has 12 residues. The CDR3 DNA follows: TGCGCCAGCAGCCCAGGGAACACTGAAGCTTTCTTT. Translation gives CASSPGNTEAFF.

V usage is TRBV6-1 and J usage is TRBJ2-7; D tentatively reads TRBD1 or TRBD2 (5 bases each). V lost 3 bases and J lost 1, with 10 bases in between. Germline V gene sequence: CDR1 MNHNS, CDR2 SASEGT. CDR3 length equals 14 residues. The CDR3 nucleotides read TGTGCCAGCAGTGACCGGGACGTATCCTACGAGCAGTACTTC. The encoded protein is CASSDRDVSYEQYF.

The J gene is TRBJ1-1, the V gene TRBV7-9; D is undetermined. The CDR3 contains 15 residues. Germline V gene lookup returns CDR1 SEHNR and CDR2 FQNEAQ (reference sequence). The V end lost 5 bases, the J end lost 2 bases, and 15 bases lay between the germline ends. CDR3 protein: CASSPPVGENTEAFF. CDR3 coding DNA: TGTGCCAGCAGCCCCCCCGTCGGAGAAAACACTGAAGCTTTCTTT.

This clone has just a few counts. The chain couples TRBV5-6 to TRBJ1-2, with 10 bases aligning to TRBD1. Trimming at V came to 4 bases and at J to 7 bases, leaving 10 bases not matched to a gene. The CDR3 sequence is 15 residues long. Germline V lookup: CDR1 SGHDT, CDR2 YYEEEE. The CDR3 region has the DNA TGTGCCAGCAGCCCGAAGGGGACAGGGGTGCGTGGCTACACCTTC. Its protein is CASSPKGTGVRGYTF.

In DNA, the CDR3 is TGCGCCAGCAGCCAAGAGGCAGGGGGTTCCTACGAGCAGTACTTC. Its translation is CASSQEAGGSYEQYF. The chain is built from TRBV4-1 and TRBJ2-7; 7 bases are shared with TRBD1. In germline, CDR1 is MGHRA, CDR2 YSYEKL. Trimming at V came to 0 bases and at J to 1 base, leaving 3 bases not matched to a gene. This CDR3 region has 15 residues.

This chain joins TRBV30 and TRBJ1-2; D is perhaps TRBD1 (6 bases). This CDR3 is built from 12 residues. Germline lookup yields CDR1 GTSNPN and CDR2 SVGIG (reference sequence). V was cut by 4 bases and J by 6 bases, with 12 bases left in between. For the CDR3, the DNA is TGTGCCTGGAATGAGGGGGGAAATGGCTACACCTTC. Translation gives CAWNEGGNGYTF. Drawing the rest from reference TRBV30 and TRBJ1-2, the complete variable domain is SQTIHQWPATLVQPVGSPLSLECTVEGTSNPNLYWYRQAAGRGLQLLFYSVGIGQISSEVPQNLSASRPQDRQFILSSKKLLLSDSGFYLCAWNEGGNGYTFGSGTRLTVV.

The chain carries TRBV11-3 and TRBJ2-5; D possibly corresponds to TRBD1 (6 bases). The CDR3 sequence is 15 residues long. Trimming took off 7 bases at V and 2 bases at J, with 17 bases between the two ends. CDR1 SGHNT and CDR2 YENEEA come from the germline V gene. The CDR3 coding sequence is TGTGCCAGCACCGAAGAACGGGGACAACAAGAGACCCAGTACTTC. This encodes CASTEERGQQETQYF.